This T cell receptor (beta chain) was obtained from a study of T cell responses to AZD1222 COVID-19 vaccine. As for the study in general: Some second doses came at about 4 weeks and others at about 12 weeks; these were pooled.

Concerning this clone: Its antigen is not known.

There are 13 residues in the CDR3. After removal of 5 bases from V and 5 bases from J, the junction contained 5 bases not matched to a gene. Germline lookup yields CDR1 SGHVS and CDR2 FQNEAQ. Overall study findings and caveats: Sampling captured repertoires only after the peak T cell response. Breadth and depth of Spike-specific TCRs rose after two AZD1222 doses. Most donors were white British and more were female, and clonal diversity was possibly underestimated.

The method was immunoSEQ multiplex PCR; TCRdb's version includes in-frame clones alone and lacks a portion of them. The table shows about 130,000 clones, with less than 90% occurring only once. The sequence was collected from an adult in good health. The material was peripheral blood, obtained on day 0 of AZD1222 vaccination. J is TRBJ1-1 and V is TRBV7-8; 7 nucleotides align to TRBD1. DNA of the CDR3: TGTGCCAGCAGCCTGACAGGGTTTACTGAAGCTTTCTTT. Its protein product is CASSLTGFTEAFF.